Below, 18 T cell receptor beta chains from the same sample are listed, as sequenced in a study of cytomegalovirus exposure and HLA in healthy donors. The PCR was carried out with 60 Vbeta primers and 13 Jbeta primers. This table comes from immunoSEQ multiplex PCR, and its TCRdb copy is limited to in-frame clones, with some not included. The table has more than 250,000 clones, 80% to 90% seen once. The sequenced material came from PBMCs. The receptors shown here come from a woman under 30 in good health and CMV-seronegative.

The V call is TRBV18, the J call TRBJ2-6; D unclear. The germline V and J ends were trimmed by 2 bases and 0 bases, with 11 bases remaining between them. Germline CDR1 KGHSH, CDR2 LQKENI. This CDR3 has 17 residues. CDR3 coding DNA: TGTGCCAGCTCACCAGTCCTTTTCCTCTCTGGGGCCAACGTCCTGACTTTC. Translating it yields CASSPVLFLSGANVLTF.

Turning to this clone: Relative to the germline gene, one junction end is altered; a read error may explain this. Other nucleotide sequences in the sample specify the same CDR3. V gene TRBV19 combines with J gene TRBJ1-6; a weak D match, TRBD1 (5 bases). CDR1 and CDR2 (germline): LNHDA, SQIVND (reference sequence). This CDR3 is built from 17 residues. The CDR3 loop is CASSSNRRFSYNSPLHF. Written as DNA, the CDR3 is TGTGCCAGTAGTTCGAACAGGAGATTCTCCTATAATTCCCCCCTCCACTTT.

The rearrangement uses TRBV18 and TRBJ2-3, with 8 bases matching TRBD2. The CDR3 is 14 amino acids. The ends lost 8 bases at V and 8 bases at J; junction bases unmatched: 12. CDR1 and CDR2 from the germline V gene are KGHSH and LQKENI. Written as DNA, the CDR3 is TGTGCCAGCGACACCGGGCTAGCGGGCTTTACGCAGTATTTT. Its protein product is CASDTGLAGFTQYF.

The rearrangement uses TRBV29-1 and TRBJ1-2; D unclear. The V end lost 4 bases, the J end lost 7 bases, and 7 bases lay between the germline ends. From germline, CDR1 is SQVTM and CDR2 ANQGSEA. This CDR3 has 10 amino acids. Written as DNA, the CDR3 is TGCAGCGTTGCTGAGGGTGGCTACACCTTC. Its protein is CSVAEGGYTF. Together with reference TRBV29-1 and TRBJ1-2, the CDR3 gives the full variable domain: SAVISQKPSRDICQRGTSLTIQCQVDSQVTMMFWYRQQPGQSLTLIATANQGSEATYESGFVIDKFPISRPNLTFSTLTVSNMSPEDSSIYLCSVAEGGYTFGSGTRLTVV.

The V call is TRBV9, the J call TRBJ1-1; maybe TRBD1 (5 bases). This CDR3 spans 14 amino acids. Germline V CDR1 and CDR2: SGDLS, YYNGEE. Trimming took off 3 bases at V and 10 bases at J, with 19 bases between the two ends. Here the CDR3 DNA reads TGTGCCAGCAGCGCCCTGACAGAGACTTGGCGAGCTTTCTTT. Encoded protein: CASSALTETWRAFF. Supplemented by reference TRBV9 and TRBJ1-1, the full variable domain reads DSGVTQTPKHLITATGQRVTLRCSPRSGDLSVYWYQQSLDQGLQFLIQYYNGEERAKGNILERFSAQQFPDLHSELNLSSLELGDSALYFCASSALTETWRAFFGQGTRLTVV.

The genes are TRBV7-8 and TRBJ2-3; 12 bases match TRBD2. J gave up 3 bases and V 3 bases, and 10 bases lay outside the gene matches. The CDR3 extends over 18 amino acids. Germline loops: CDR1 SGHVS, CDR2 FQNEAQ. This CDR3 reads CASSFLAGGFRETDTQYF. CDR3 DNA: TGTGCCAGCAGCTTTCTAGCGGGGGGGTTTCGGGAAACAGATACGCAGTATTTT. Drawing the rest from reference TRBV7-8 and TRBJ2-3, the complete variable domain is GAGVSQSPRYKVAKRGQDVALRCDPISGHVSLFWYQQALGQGPEFLTYFQNEAQLDKSGLPSDRFFAERPEGSVSTLKIQRTQQEDSAVYLCASSFLAGGFRETDTQYFGPGTRLTVL.

The genes are TRBV15 and TRBJ2-3, with 9 bases that match TRBD1. The CDR3 extends over 17 amino acids. The germline V gene has CDR1 LNHNV and CDR2 YYDKDF (reference sequence). V was clipped by 3 bases and J by 3 bases; unmatched bases: 10. The CDR3 nucleotides read TGTGCCACCAGCAGCCTACAGGGGGCAGGATGGACAGATACGCAGTATTTT. It yields the protein CATSSLQGAGWTDTQYF. The variable domain in full, completed from reference TRBV15 and TRBJ2-3, reads DAMVIQNPRYQVTQFGKPVTLSCSQTLNHNVMYWYQQKSSQAPKLLFHYYDKDFNNEADTPDNFQSRRPNTSFCFLDIRSPGLGDTAMYLCATSSLQGAGWTDTQYFGPGTRLTVL.

On this clone itself: The same CDR3 is also encoded by other DNA sequences in this sample. The chain has TRBV7-2 and TRBJ1-5, with D perhaps matching TRBD1 (5 bases). The CDR3 length is 13 residues. From germline, CDR1 is SGHTA and CDR2 FQGNSA. Between the trimmed V and J ends, which lost 2 bases and 7 bases, there was a span of 9 bases. The CDR3 DNA reads TGTGCCAGCAGCTTATGGGGGGGACAGCCCCAGCATTTT. This sequence encodes CASSLWGGQPQHF.

The genes are TRBV6-5 and TRBJ1-2; D possibly corresponds to TRBD1 (5 bases). CDR3 length: 11 residues. The ends were cut back, 5 bases at V and 8 bases at J, with 9 bases in the middle. From germline, CDR1 is MNHEY and CDR2 SVGAGI. The chain's CDR3 is CASSEGLGYTF. CDR3 nucleotides: TGTGCCAGCAGTGAGGGACTCGGCTACACCTTC.

The chain uses TRBV4-1 and TRBJ1-4; D not certain. CDR1 is MGHRA and CDR2 is YSYEKL in the germline V gene. Trimming removed 2 bases from V and 6 bases from J, with 7 bases in between. This CDR3 contains 13 residues. The CDR3 loop reads CASSQLFDEKLFF. In nucleotides, the CDR3 is TGCGCCAGCAGCCAATTATTCGATGAAAAACTGTTTTTT.

The DNA of the CDR3 is TGTGCCAGCAGTGAAGCCCCAACAGGTGCAATCCAGCCCCAGCATTTT. Its protein is CASSEAPTGAIQPQHF. V gene TRBV2 combines with J gene TRBJ1-5; D perhaps matches TRBD1 (5 bases). CDR1 is SNHLY, CDR2 FYNNEI, per germline. V shed 0 bases and J shed 7 bases, with 16 bases lying between them. This CDR3 comprises 16 residues.

This clone was picked up a small number of times. The chain has TRBV27 and TRBJ2-5; TRBD1 matches 11 bases. After removal of 3 bases from V and 4 bases from J, the junction contained 7 bases not matched to a gene. There are 16 residues in the CDR3. Germline loops: CDR1 MNHEY, CDR2 SMNVEV (reference sequence). In nucleotides, the CDR3 is TGTGCCAGCAGTTTGGGACAGGGGGTACCTCGAGAGACCCAGTACTTC. Translating it yields CASSLGQGVPRETQYF.

The chain recombines TRBV6-6 with TRBJ1-6; D is unclear. The V gene's germline CDR1 is MNHNY and CDR2 SVGAGI (reference sequence). The CDR3 sequence is 15 residues long. V lost 7 bases to trimming and J lost 9 bases, with 19 bases between them. CDR3 sequence: CASKSAGSGGSPLHF. DNA for the CDR3: TGTGCCAGCAAATCGGCGGGCTCAGGAGGTTCACCCCTCCACTTT.

The chain employs TRBV7-2 and TRBJ2-1; the D gene is possibly TRBD1 (6 bases). Germline V CDR1 and CDR2: SGHTA, FQGNSA. CDR3 size: 16 residues. Between the trimmed V and J ends, which lost 3 bases and 4 bases, there was a span of 16 bases. The DNA of the CDR3 is TGTGCCAGCAGCTTTGCAGGGGATCCGGCATACAATGAGCAGTTCTTC. Translation gives CASSFAGDPAYNEQFF.

The chain has TRBV9 and TRBJ1-4, with 8 bases matching TRBD1. J gave up 13 bases and V 0 bases, and 5 bases lay outside the gene matches. The germline V gene encodes CDR1 SGDLS and CDR2 YYNGEE. CDR3 length: 13 amino acids. In DNA form, the CDR3 reads TGTGCCAGCAGCGTAGTCGCAGGGGGCGTACTGTTTTTT. It is translated as CASSVVAGGVLFF.

The chain combines TRBV2 with TRBJ1-3; tentative D call: TRBD1 (5 bases). This CDR3 spans 15 amino acids. The V end was cut by 7 bases, the J end by 1 base, with 14 bases between. In germline, CDR1 is SNHLY, CDR2 FYNNEI. CDR3 in DNA: TGTGCCAGCACCGAGGGGAGGGGATCTGGAAACACCATATATTTT. As protein: CASTEGRGSGNTIYF.

The chain recombines TRBV5-1 with TRBJ2-7, with 8 bases identical to TRBD2. V was pared by 0 bases and J by 0 bases, with 5 bases of the junction left unmatched. Looked up from germline, CDR1 is SGHRS and CDR2 is YFSETQ. The CDR3 is 16 residues long. CDR3 protein: CASSLVSGDPSYEQYF. The CDR3 DNA is TGCGCCAGCAGCTTGGTTAGCGGGGACCCCTCCTACGAGCAGTACTTC. The full variable domain, in which reference TRBV5-1 and TRBJ2-7 provide the parts outside the CDR3, is KAGVTQTPRYLIKTRGQQVTLSCSPISGHRSVSWYQQTPGQGLQFLFEYFSETQRNKGNFPGRFSGRQFSNSRSEMNVSTLELGDSALYLCASSLVSGDPSYEQYFGPGTRLTVT.

The chain links TRBV10-2 to TRBJ2-1, with D perhaps matching TRBD2 (7 bases). Germline CDR1 and CDR2: WSHSY and SAAADI. The CDR3 spans 13 residues. Trimming removed 8 bases from V and 9 bases from J, with 17 bases in between. Here the CDR3 reads CASGRGGASEQFF. In nucleotides, the CDR3 is TGCGCCAGCGGAAGAGGGGGGGCGAGTGAGCAGTTCTTC.